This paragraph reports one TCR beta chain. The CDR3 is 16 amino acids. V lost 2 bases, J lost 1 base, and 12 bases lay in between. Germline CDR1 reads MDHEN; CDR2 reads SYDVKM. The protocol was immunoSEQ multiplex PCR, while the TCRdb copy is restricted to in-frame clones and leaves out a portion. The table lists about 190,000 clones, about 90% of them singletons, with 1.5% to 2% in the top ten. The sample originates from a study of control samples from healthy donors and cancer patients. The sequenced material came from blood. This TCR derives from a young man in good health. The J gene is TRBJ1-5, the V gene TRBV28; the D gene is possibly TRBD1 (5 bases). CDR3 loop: CASSLRDPRSNQPQHF. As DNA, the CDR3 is TGTGCCAGCAGTTTACGGGACCCTCGGAGCAATCAGCCCCAGCATTTT.